The source of this T cell receptor (beta chain) is a study of blood T cells in healthy people across ages. The use of a sample-barcoded 5' primer and a J-beta primer mix characterized a second PCR of roughly 7 to 12 cycles. A single record per CDR3 protein comes from TCRdb applying MiXCR to the 5' RACE reads. The sample yields 450,000 to 600,000 distinct CDR3 sequences, roughly a quarter seen once. CDR1 DFQATT and CDR2 SNEGSKA come from the germline V gene (reference sequence). This CDR3 is 13 amino acids long. A further study also used this sample, focusing on T cells of mothers and their children.

The V and J genes are TRBV20-1 and TRBJ2-5; no firm D call. The closer fit of TRBJ2-7 to the DNA end suggests the J call may be wrong. What was sequenced was blood. The TCR was taken from a boy aged 2 to 10 in good health. The CDR3 nucleotides are TGCAGTGCTAGAGTAACGGAACCCTACGAGCAGTACTTC. It is translated as CSARVTEPYEQYF.